The 27 T cell receptor beta chains below were found in one sample sequenced in a study of shared clonotypes between healthy human individuals. Method: immunoSEQ multiplex PCR; TCRdb's copy keeps in-frame clones and lacks some. Of hundreds of thousands of clones listed, 73% were seen once; the top ten hold about 1.8%. The sequenced material came from memory CD4+ T cells sorted from blood. Sample subset: CD45RA-negative fraction. The source of these receptors is a woman aged 25 to 39 in good health.

V usage is TRBV29-1 and J usage is TRBJ2-1; a possible D gene is TRBD2 (8 bases). V shed 8 bases and J shed 4 bases, with 18 bases lying between them. Looked up from germline, CDR1 is SQVTM and CDR2 is ANQGSEA. The CDR3 length is 14 residues. The CDR3 is CSTSSGTAYNEQFF. The CDR3 bases are TGCAGCACGAGTAGCGGGACAGCATACAATGAGCAGTTCTTC.

To note about this clone: The same CDR3 arises from other DNA sequences in this sample as well. The chain joins TRBV19 to TRBJ2-7; the D gene could be TRBD1 or TRBD2 (5 bases each). The CDR3 is made up of 14 amino acids. Germline CDR1 is LNHDA and CDR2 is SQIVND (reference sequence). Trimming removed 4 bases at V and 1 base at J, with 11 bases between. For the CDR3, the DNA is TGTGCCAGTAGTACCGGGACGGTGTCCTACGAGCAGTACTTC. Translated: CASSTGTVSYEQYF.

The rearrangement links TRBV28 to TRBJ1-2; 7 bases fit TRBD1. J gave up 2 bases and V 4 bases, and 4 bases lay outside the gene matches. Germline CDR1 MDHEN, CDR2 SYDVKM. The CDR3 length is 14 residues. CDR3 region: CASSYSGQNYGYTF. As DNA, the CDR3 is TGTGCCAGCAGTTATTCGGGACAGAACTATGGCTACACCTTC.

The chain has TRBV29-1 and TRBJ1-1; D gene uncertain. The germline V and J ends were trimmed by 1 base and 4 bases, with 13 bases remaining between them. Germline V gene data show CDR1 as SQVTM and CDR2 as ANQGSEA. This CDR3 has 14 amino acids. The CDR3: CSVEGARVSTEAFF. CDR3 in DNA: TGCAGCGTTGAAGGGGCCCGCGTTAGCACTGAAGCTTTCTTT.

This clone showed up just a few times. The chain couples TRBV19 to TRBJ2-7; D uncertain. Trimming removed 3 bases from V and 0 bases from J, with 9 bases in between. This CDR3 contains 14 residues. CDR1 and CDR2 from the germline V gene are LNHDA and SQIVND (reference sequence). The CDR3 loop is CASSMNGVSYEQYF. The CDR3 bases are TGTGCCAGTAGTATGAACGGAGTCTCCTACGAGCAGTACTTC.

The chain joins TRBV4-1 to TRBJ2-5, with 10 bases that match TRBD2. The J call may be faulty, since TRBJ2-7 better matches the DNA end. CDR3 length: 16 residues. Germline V lookup: CDR1 MGHRA, CDR2 YSYEKL. The CDR3 DNA reads TGCGCCAGCAGCCAAGATGTACTAGCGGGGCCCTACGAGCAGTACTTC. This codes for CASSQDVLAGPYEQYF.

This rearrangement joins TRBV27 to TRBJ1-5; no reliable D call. This CDR3 contains 13 residues. CDR1 MNHEY and CDR2 SMNVEV come from the germline V gene (reference sequence). The ends were cut back, 3 bases at V and 7 bases at J, with 10 bases in the middle. CDR3 sequence (DNA): TGTGCCAGCAGTTTTTCAGGCGGACAGCCCCAGCATTTT. This encodes CASSFSGGQPQHF.

CDR3 DNA sequence: TGTGCCAGCAGCTTAGTTTACGCATCCTACGAGCAGTACTTC. Protein sequence: CASSLVYASYEQYF. The rearrangement links TRBV7-2 to TRBJ2-7; D is ambiguous. The V gene lost 1 base and the J gene lost 1 base, with 8 bases spanning the gap. Looked up from germline, CDR1 is SGHTA and CDR2 is FQGNSA. This CDR3 has 14 amino acids.

The J gene is TRBJ1-5, the V gene TRBV5-1; 9 positions match TRBD1. This CDR3 contains 15 residues. CDR1 and CDR2 from the germline V gene are SGHRS and YFSETQ. Losses at the gene ends were 0 bases for V and 7 bases for J; bases not matched to a gene: 5. The CDR3 reads CASSLEGQGYQPQHF. DNA for the CDR3: TGCGCCAGCAGCTTGGAAGGACAGGGGTACCAGCCCCAGCATTTT.

The chain recombines TRBV11-1 with TRBJ2-7; 7 nucleotides align to TRBD2. Trimming took 1 base from V and 3 from J; bases not matched to a gene: 6. Germline loops: CDR1 SGHAT, CDR2 FQDESV (reference sequence). This CDR3 region has 15 residues. The CDR3 here is CASSLDRGGNYEQYF. CDR3 bases: TGTGCCAGCAGCTTAGATCGCGGGGGAAACTACGAGCAGTACTTC.

This clone has a handful of counts. The genes are TRBV4-1 and TRBJ2-1; D call uncertain. Germline assignment: CDR1 MGHRA and CDR2 YSYEKL. V lost 3 bases to trimming and J lost 7 bases, with 10 bases between them. CDR3 length: 13 amino acids. The CDR3 sequence is CASSQMIVNEQFF. As DNA, the CDR3 is TGCGCCAGCAGCCAGATGATTGTAAATGAGCAGTTCTTC.

This clone was observed a few times. The J gene is TRBJ2-2, the V gene TRBV18; tentative D call: TRBD2 (6 bases). V was trimmed by 10 bases and J by 8 bases, leaving 23 bases between them. The CDR3 covers 15 residues. Germline loops: CDR1 KGHSH, CDR2 LQKENI. For the CDR3, the DNA is TGTGCCACCAACCCGGCTAGCGACTATACGGGGGAGCTGTTTTTT. Translated: CATNPASDYTGELFF.

On this clone: The same CDR3 is also encoded by other DNA sequences in this sample. The chain employs TRBV6-5 and TRBJ1-2; D gene uncertain. CDR3 length: 14 amino acids. With 0 bases removed from V and 4 bases from J, the gap between germline ends came to 9 bases. Germline V gives CDR1 MNHEY, CDR2 SVGAGI. In DNA, the CDR3 is TGTGCCAGCAGTTACTCGACGGACTCCTATGGCTACACCTTC. This codes for CASSYSTDSYGYTF.

On this clone itself: Other DNA variants within this sample encode the same CDR3. V gene TRBV28 combines with J gene TRBJ1-1; TRBD1 is a possible D gene (5 bases). From germline, CDR1 is MDHEN and CDR2 SYDVKM. CDR3 length equals 15 residues. Trimming removed 4 bases at V and 2 bases at J, with 14 bases between. This chain's CDR3 is CASSSPTTVNTEAFF. The CDR3 DNA sequence: TGTGCCAGCAGTTCCCCGACGACAGTTAACACTGAAGCTTTCTTT.

The rearrangement uses TRBV2 and TRBJ2-3; D gene unclear. V was cut by 8 bases and J by 3 bases, with 6 bases left in between. The germline CDR1 and CDR2 sequences are SNHLY and FYNNEI. CDR3 length equals 11 residues. This chain's CDR3 is CASSNTDTQYF. The CDR3 bases are TGTGCCAGCTCGAATACAGATACGCAGTATTTT.

This chain's CDR3 is CASRGQAVNEKLFF. As DNA, the CDR3 is TGTGCCAGCAGAGGACAGGCGGTTAATGAAAAACTGTTTTTT. The chain employs TRBV2 and TRBJ1-4; 7 bases line up with TRBD1. V shed 6 bases, J shed 4 bases, and the junction held 5 bases outside the gene matches. CDR1 is SNHLY and CDR2 is FYNNEI in the germline V gene. This CDR3 comprises 14 residues.

J is TRBJ2-5 and V is TRBV27, with D maybe TRBD1 (6 bases). In germline, CDR1 is MNHEY, CDR2 SMNVEV (reference sequence). CDR3 length: 14 residues. Trimming took off 3 bases at V and 12 bases at J, with 20 bases between the two ends. This CDR3 is CASSFGQLRVPEYF. The CDR3 DNA follows: TGTGCCAGCAGTTTCGGACAGTTGAGGGTACCCGAGTACTTC.

This clone was found a few times. This chain uses TRBV5-4 with TRBJ1-2; D may be TRBD1 (6 bases). The germline V and J ends were trimmed by 4 bases and 4 bases, with 8 bases remaining between them. Germline V gene data show CDR1 as SGHNT and CDR2 as YYREEE (reference sequence). This CDR3 contains 12 residues. The CDR3 bases are TGTGCCAGCAGCGCGGACAGCTATGGCTACACCTTC. Amino acids: CASSADSYGYTF.

This chain connects TRBV5-1 to TRBJ2-4; 11 bases are a match to TRBD1. Germline assignment: CDR1 SGHRS and CDR2 YFSETQ. The ends lost 4 bases at V and 8 bases at J; junction bases unmatched: 8. CDR3 length: 15 amino acids. Here the CDR3 reads CASSDGQGALDIQYF. The CDR3 region has the DNA TGCGCCAGCAGCGACGGACAGGGGGCCTTGGACATTCAGTACTTC.

The chain is built from TRBV4-1 and TRBJ2-7, with D perhaps matching TRBD2 (6 bases). V gave up 2 bases and J gave up 3 bases, with 11 bases separating them. The CDR3 is 14 amino acids. CDR1 and CDR2 from the germline V gene are MGHRA and YSYEKL. Here the CDR3 reads CASSQIGSNYEQYF. DNA of the CDR3: TGCGCCAGCAGCCAAATCGGGAGTAACTACGAGCAGTACTTC.

Only one count was recorded for this clone. The V call is TRBV7-9, the J call TRBJ2-7; 14 bases map to TRBD2. Germline lookup yields CDR1 SEHNR and CDR2 FQNEAQ (reference sequence). With V trimmed by 5 bases and J by 1 base, 7 bases remained unmatched. CDR3 size: 17 residues. CDR3 loop: CASSKSGTSGGSYEQYF. In DNA form, the CDR3 reads TGTGCCAGCAGCAAGTCCGGGACTAGCGGGGGATCCTACGAGCAGTACTTC.

The chain uses TRBV5-1 and TRBJ1-4; no definite D call. The germline V gene encodes CDR1 SGHRS and CDR2 YFSETQ. The V and J ends lost 4 bases and 8 bases respectively, with 12 bases between them. The CDR3 covers 13 residues. CDR3: CASSPGGEEKLFF. The CDR3 DNA reads as TGCGCCAGCAGCCCGGGAGGAGAGGAAAAACTGTTTTTT. Filled out from reference TRBV5-1 and TRBJ1-4, the complete variable domain reads KAGVTQTPRYLIKTRGQQVTLSCSPISGHRSVSWYQQTPGQGLQFLFEYFSETQRNKGNFPGRFSGRQFSNSRSEMNVSTLELGDSALYLCASSPGGEEKLFFGSGTQLSVL.

DNA for the CDR3: TGTGCCAGCTCACCGGGACAGTCAGGTTCCGGGGAGCTGTTTTTT. It is translated as CASSPGQSGSGELFF. The gene calls are TRBV18 and TRBJ2-2; TRBD1 agrees at 7 bases. The V gene end was trimmed by 3 bases and the J gene end by 6 bases; junction bases not matched to a gene: 7. The CDR3 has 15 amino acids. Germline CDR1 and CDR2: KGHSH and LQKENI.

This clone occurred once. This rearrangement joins TRBV9 to TRBJ2-4, with 10 bases that match TRBD2. CDR1 and CDR2 (germline): SGDLS, YYNGEE. The CDR3 has 16 amino acids. V lost 3 bases and J lost 7; bases outside the gene matches: 10. In DNA form, the CDR3 reads TGTGCCAGCAGCGGAAGCCCACTAGCGGGAAAGAACATTCAGTACTTC. This translates into CASSGSPLAGKNIQYF.

The chain couples TRBV30 to TRBJ1-3, with D unresolved. V dropped 3 bases and J dropped 9 bases, with 9 bases sitting between them. The CDR3 sequence is 11 residues long. In germline, CDR1 is GTSNPN, CDR2 SVGIG (reference sequence). Here the CDR3 DNA reads TGTGCCTGGAGAGGTGAGGGCACCATATATTTT. Its translation is CAWRGEGTIYF.

This clone was detected only a few times. The chain carries TRBV30 and TRBJ1-2, with a tentative D call TRBD1 (6 bases). CDR1 is GTSNPN, CDR2 SVGIG, per germline (reference sequence). This CDR3 is built from 13 residues. Trimming left V 7 bases short and J 4 bases short, with 16 bases between. CDR3 coding DNA: TGTGCCTCCATAAGGGGGGCGCGCTATGGCTACACCTTC. This encodes CASIRGARYGYTF.

The gene calls are TRBV4-2 and TRBJ1-3; D call uncertain. The DNA end is more similar to TRBJ2-2, so the J call may be wrong. The germline V gene encodes CDR1 LGHNA and CDR2 YNFKEQ. This CDR3 spans 15 amino acids. The CDR3 bases are TGTGCCAGCAGCCAAGATCCACAGTTAGGCGGGGAGCTGTTTTTT. Residues: CASSQDPQLGGELFF.